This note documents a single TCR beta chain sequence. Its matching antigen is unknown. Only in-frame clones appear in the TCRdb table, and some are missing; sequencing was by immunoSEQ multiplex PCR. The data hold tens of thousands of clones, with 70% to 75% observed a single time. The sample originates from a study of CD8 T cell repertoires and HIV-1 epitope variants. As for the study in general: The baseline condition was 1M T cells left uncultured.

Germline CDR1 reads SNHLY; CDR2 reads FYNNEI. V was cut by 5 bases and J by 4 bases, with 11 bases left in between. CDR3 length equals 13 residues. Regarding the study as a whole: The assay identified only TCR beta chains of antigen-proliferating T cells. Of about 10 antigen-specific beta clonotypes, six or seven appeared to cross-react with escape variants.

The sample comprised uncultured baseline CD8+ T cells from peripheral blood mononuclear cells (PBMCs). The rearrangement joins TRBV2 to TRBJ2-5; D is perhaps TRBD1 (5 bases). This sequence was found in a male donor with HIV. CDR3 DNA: TGTGCCAGCAGTACGGACAAGGTAGAGACCCAGTACTTC. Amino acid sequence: CASSTDKVETQYF.